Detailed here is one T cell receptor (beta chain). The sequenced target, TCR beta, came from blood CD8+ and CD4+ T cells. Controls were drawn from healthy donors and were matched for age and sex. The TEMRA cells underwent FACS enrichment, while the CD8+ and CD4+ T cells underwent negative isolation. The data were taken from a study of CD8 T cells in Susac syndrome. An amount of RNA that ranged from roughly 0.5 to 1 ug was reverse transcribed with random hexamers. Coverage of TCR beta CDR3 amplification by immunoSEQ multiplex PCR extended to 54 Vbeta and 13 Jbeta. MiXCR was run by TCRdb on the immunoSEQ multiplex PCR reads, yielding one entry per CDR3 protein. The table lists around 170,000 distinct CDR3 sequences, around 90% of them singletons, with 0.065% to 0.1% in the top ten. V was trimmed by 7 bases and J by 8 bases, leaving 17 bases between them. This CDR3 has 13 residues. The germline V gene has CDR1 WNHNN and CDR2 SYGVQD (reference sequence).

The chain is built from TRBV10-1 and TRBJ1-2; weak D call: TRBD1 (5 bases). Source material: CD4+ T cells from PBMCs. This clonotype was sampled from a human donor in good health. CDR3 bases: TGCGCCAGCATCAATAGGGGATTAATGGGCTACACCTTC. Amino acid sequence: CASINRGLMGYTF.